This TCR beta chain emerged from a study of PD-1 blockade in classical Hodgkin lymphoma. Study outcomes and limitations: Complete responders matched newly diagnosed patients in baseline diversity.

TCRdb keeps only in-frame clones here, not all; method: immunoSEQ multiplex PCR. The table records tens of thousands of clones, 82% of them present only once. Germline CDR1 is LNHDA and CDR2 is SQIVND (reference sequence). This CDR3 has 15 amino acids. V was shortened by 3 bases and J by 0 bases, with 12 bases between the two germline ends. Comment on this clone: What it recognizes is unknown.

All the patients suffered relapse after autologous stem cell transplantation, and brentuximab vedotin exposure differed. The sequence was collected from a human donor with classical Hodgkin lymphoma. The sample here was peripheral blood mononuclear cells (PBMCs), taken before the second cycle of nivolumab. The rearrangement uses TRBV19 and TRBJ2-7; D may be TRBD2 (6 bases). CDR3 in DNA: TGTGCCAGTAGTATCCGGGCGGGATTCTCCTACGAGCAGTACTTC. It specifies CASSIRAGFSYEQYF.